This T cell receptor (beta chain) originates from a study of monozygotic twins with inflammatory bowel disease (dated by TCRdb to the late 2010s). About the full investigation: The full study comprised 28 monozygotic twin pairs: nine German pairs (four IBD-concordant, five IBD-discordant) and 19 IBD-discordant Danish pairs. The search for disease-associated traits relied mainly on comparing, within discordant pairs, IBD patients with their genetically identical healthy co-twins. Each individual had, on average, about 151 000 unique TCRalpha sequences and 181 000 unique TCRbeta sequences available for analysis.

In the case of this clonotype: Its binding antigen is unknown.

From each donor, an approximately 2.5 ml peripheral blood sample was collected into PAXgene tubes and kept at -80 degrees C. Without any T cell sorting, total RNA was extracted from whole blood using the PAXgene blood miRNA kit on an automated QIAcube. Deep TCRalpha and TCRbeta repertoire profiling with unique molecular barcoding was performed on peripheral blood of monozygotic twin pairs concordant or discordant for inflammatory bowel disease. For every twin pair, smoking habits were documented, and each individual was categorised as a current, former or never smoker. Via the germline V gene (reference sequence), CDR1 is DFQATT and CDR2 SNEGSKA. There are 15 amino acids in the CDR3, from cysteine to phenylalanine inclusive. The protein alone is recorded here. To prepare the library, 5' RACE was applied. The input for every TCR library was around 3,800 ng of total RNA. For each sample, cDNA synthesis was carried out in eight separate reactions using SMARTScribe reverse transcriptase. During cDNA synthesis, unique molecular identifiers containing a 6-nucleotide sample barcode were introduced by template switching. Amplification of TCRalpha and TCRbeta cDNA involved two nested PCRs of approximately 16 and 10 cycles, and each PCR was followed by bead purification. Before amplification, the cDNA was both treated with uracil DNA-glycosylase and purified with the QIAquick PCR purification kit. The second PCR added Illumina TruSeq-compatible adapters along with sample-specific barcodes. Library quality and concentration were checked on TapeStation and Qubit, and libraries were pooled at about 5 ng each. Sequencing of pooled libraries was carried out on an Illumina HiSeq2500 single-index Rapid Run using 2 x 100 bp reads and custom sequencing primers. Per the original workflow: MiGEC version 1.2.6 was used for UMI-based consensus assembly, which corrected PCR and sequencing errors. MiXCR version 2.1.1 was used to carry out V(D)J alignment, clonotype assembly and CDR3 extraction. To normalise gene usage, clonotype sharing and MAIT/NKT TCR abundance, the top 1000, 10 000 and 20 000 clonotypes in each sample were analysed. Diversity was computed as the inverse Simpson index with the vegan R package after downsampling to 27 000 UMIs. Paired Mann-Whitney U tests were applied to discordant twin pairs, with Benjamini-Hochberg correction for multiple testing. The reads underwent TCRdb reprocessing, giving one record for each CDR3 protein sequence and no DNA. None of the V and J calls come from the authors' own analysis; TCRdb made them. The sample table holds 350,000 to 500,000 distinct CDR3 sequences. About 2.2% of the sample is held by the ten biggest clonotypes.

Overall results and qualifications from the work: Compared with healthy twins, IBD patients shared fewer clonotypes with other individuals, and the difference was most pronounced in patients with signs of disease activity. The analysis was unable to tell different T cell subtypes apart. Concordant and discordant twins showed no difference in repertoire similarity, possibly because of limited statistical power. No single strong signal or clonotype linked to IBD turned up in the results, so the idea that one exists was not supported. Measured by the inverse Simpson index, TCRbeta repertoire diversity was lower in IBD patients than in their healthy co-twins. Because patients received different immunosuppressive treatments, the repertoires may have picked up extra background noise and variability between individuals.

The material sequenced was blood. In this chain, TRBV20-1 is recombined with TRBJ1-1. The clonotype was recovered from a human donor with ulcerative colitis or Crohn's disease, or a healthy co-twin of an affected twin (not recorded which). The CDR3 protein is CSASPAGGRYTEAFF.